These 11 T cell receptor beta chains share one sample of origin, sequenced in a study of beta chain features in type 1 diabetes. The study reverse transcribed the entire isolated RNA, so it sequenced expressed TCRB transcripts. TCRdb keeps only in-frame clones here, not all; method: immunoSEQ multiplex PCR. The table lists about 360,000 clones, approximately 12% of them singletons. The sample taken for sequencing was naive CD4+ T cells from blood. Every receptor here comes from a man aged 18 to 35 in good health.

The chain combines TRBV7-3 with TRBJ2-7, with 8 nucleotides matching TRBD1. This CDR3 region has 14 residues. V gave up 4 bases and J gave up 7 bases; unmatched junction bases: 9. CDR1 SGHTA and CDR2 FQGTGA come from the germline V gene. The CDR3 region has the DNA TGTGCCAGCAGCTCTCAGGGGGCGACGGGGGAGCAGTACTTC. As protein: CASSSQGATGEQYF.

The rearrangement uses TRBV7-2 and TRBJ2-2, with D hard to call. Germline V gene sequence: CDR1 SGHTA, CDR2 FQGNSA. This CDR3 region has 12 residues. The V end lost 5 bases, the J end lost 2 bases, and 3 bases lay between the germline ends. The CDR3 protein is CASSPNTGELFF. The CDR3 coding sequence is TGTGCCAGCAGCCCTAACACCGGGGAGCTGTTTTTT.

CDR3 nucleotides: TGCAGCGTTGTCTCGCGGACAGGGTTCACTGAAGCTTTCTTT. It is translated as CSVVSRTGFTEAFF. The rearrangement joins TRBV29-1 to TRBJ1-1; 8 bases are a match to TRBD1. From germline, CDR1 is SQVTM and CDR2 ANQGSEA. The CDR3 sequence is 14 residues long. V shed 4 bases and J 4 bases; nucleotides not matched to a gene: 8.

The chain carries TRBV7-2 and TRBJ2-3, with TRBD1 matching over 10 bases. The CDR3 covers 15 residues. V lost 5 bases, J lost 3 bases, and 5 bases stayed unmatched. Germline CDR1 reads SGHTA; CDR2 reads FQGNSA. CDR3 sequence reads: CASSPRQGATDTQYF. The DNA of the CDR3 is TGTGCCAGCAGCCCACGACAGGGGGCTACAGATACGCAGTATTTT.

This clone occurred a few times. The J gene is TRBJ1-2, the V gene TRBV7-2; D is undetermined. CDR1 is SGHTA and CDR2 is FQGNSA in the germline V gene. With 5 bases removed from V and 3 bases from J, the gap between germline ends came to 16 bases. The CDR3 loop spans 15 amino acids. As DNA, the CDR3 is TGTGCCAGCAGCCCGACATCCTCTGGGTACTATGGCTACACCTTC. Its translation: CASSPTSSGYYGYTF.

V is TRBV7-2 and J is TRBJ2-3; D ambiguous. Trimming shortened V by 0 bases and J by 0 bases, and 7 bases separated the two germline ends. This CDR3 region has 15 residues. CDR1 is SGHTA, CDR2 FQGNSA, per germline. CDR3 sequence reads: CASSLASLSTDTQYF. Written as DNA, the CDR3 is TGTGCCAGCAGCTTAGCTTCGTTGAGCACAGATACGCAGTATTTT. Using reference TRBV7-2 and TRBJ2-3 for the parts outside the CDR3, the full variable domain is GAGVSQSPSNKVTEKGKDVELRCDPISGHTALYWYRQSLGQGLEFLIYFQGNSAPDKSGLPSDRFSAERTGGSVSTLTIQRTQQEDSAVYLCASSLASLSTDTQYFGPGTRLTVL.

About this clone: The junction does not match germline at one end; this may be a read error. The CDR3 sequence: CASSHGWERTQGTQYF. CDR3 DNA: TGCGCCAGCAGCCATGGGTGGGAGCGGACCCAAGGGACCCAGTACTTC. The genes are TRBV4-1 and TRBJ2-5, with D perhaps TRBD2 (5 bases). The CDR3 has 16 residues. In germline, CDR1 is MGHRA, CDR2 YSYEKL.

The rearrangement uses TRBV15 and TRBJ1-1; 8 nucleotides line up with TRBD1. Germline values: CDR1 LNHNV, CDR2 YYDKDF (reference sequence). J lost 1 base, V lost 1 base, and 2 bases had no gene match. The CDR3 length is 15 residues. The CDR3 protein is CATSRARGRNTEAFF. CDR3 nucleotide sequence: TGTGCCACCAGCAGAGCCAGGGGGCGGAACACTGAAGCTTTCTTT.

This clone was counted a few times. The rearrangement uses TRBV4-3 and TRBJ1-1; 8 bases line up with TRBD1. Trimming took 1 base from V and 7 from J; bases not matched to a gene: 8. CDR3 length equals 15 residues. Germline V CDR1 and CDR2: LGHNA, YSLEER. CDR3 DNA sequence: TGCGCCAGCAGCCAAGGGAGCAGGGGGCGCGGTGAAGCTTTCTTT. Protein sequence: CASSQGSRGRGEAFF.

A few counts support this clone. V usage is TRBV10-3 and J usage is TRBJ1-5; 9 positions agree with TRBD1. The V gene end was trimmed by 1 base and the J gene end by 8 bases; junction bases not matched to a gene: 6. CDR1 and CDR2 from the germline V gene are ENHRY and SYGVKD. The CDR3 totals 15 residues. Here the CDR3 reads CAISEYGTGIEPQHF. In nucleotides, the CDR3 is TGTGCCATCAGTGAGTATGGGACAGGGATTGAGCCCCAGCATTTT.

In this sample, this clone turned up once. V is TRBV27 and J is TRBJ1-5; 10 nucleotides align to TRBD1. Germline values: CDR1 MNHEY, CDR2 SMNVEV (reference sequence). V shed 6 bases and J 6 bases; nucleotides not matched to a gene: 14. The CDR3 runs 17 residues. The chain's CDR3 is CASSGYPGQGRGQPQHF. CDR3 sequence (DNA): TGTGCCAGCAGCGGATACCCGGGACAGGGGAGAGGTCAGCCCCAGCATTTT.